Listed below are T cell receptor beta chains from one sample, sequenced in a study of blood T cell repertoires in COVID-19. TCRdb's copy holds only in-frame clones and misses some; the assay was immunoSEQ multiplex PCR. The table lists around 70,000 clones, around 91% of them singletons. The specimen sequenced was peripheral blood. Receptors originate from a human donor in a cohort sampled during active COVID-19. CDR3s include the opening cysteine and the closing phenylalanine or tryptophan. The order of the fields is D gene, clone size, V gene, J gene, CDR3 DNA, CDR3 protein. The D gene is left open where the match is weak. Part of the rows lack a size; the others show once, few, many or a class for expanded clones.

>TRBD1|once|TRBV10-1|TRBJ2-1
TGCGCCAGCAGTGAAGAGACAGGGGACTACAATGAGCAGTTCTTC
CASSEETGDYNEQFF
>NA|NA|TRBV6-1|TRBJ1-3
TGTGCCAGCAGTGAATACGGGTTGGGAAACACCATATATTTT
CASSEYGLGNTIYF
>NA|NA|TRBV30|TRBJ2-7
TGTGCCTGGAGGAGCTATACAGGGGGGGGCGAGCAGTACTTC
CAWRSYTGGGEQYF
>TRBD2|NA|TRBV3-1/TRBV3-2|TRBJ2-1
TGTGCCAGCAGCCCCCAACTAGCGGGGGGATACTACAATGAGCAGTTCTTC
CASSPQLAGGYYNEQFF
>TRBD2|NA|TRBV7-2|TRBJ2-5
TGTGCCAGCAGCTCCAGGACTAGCGGGGGTGGGGAGACCCAGTACTTC
CASSSRTSGGGETQYF
>TRBD2|NA|TRBV7-6|TRBJ2-3
TGTGCCAGCAGCTTAGGGACTAGCTCAGATACGCAGTATTTT
CASSLGTSSDTQYF
>TRBD2|NA|TRBV19|TRBJ2-5
TGTGCCAGTAGTGGTAGCGGGGGGGTAGAGACCCAGTACTTC
CASSGSGGVETQYF
>NA|NA|TRBV7-2|TRBJ2-3
TGTGCCAGCCACCCGCGCAGGGCTAGCACAGATACGCAGTATTTT
CASHPRRASTDTQYF
>NA|NA|TRBV18|TRBJ2-1
TGTGCCAGCTCACAGGGGCAGGGAGGCAATGAGCAGTTCTTC
CASSQGQGGNEQFF
>TRBD2|NA|TRBV6-4|TRBJ2-1
TGTGCCAGCAGTGACTGGGTCAGACTAGCGGGGATTACTAACTACAATGAGCAGTTCTTC
CASSDWVRLAGITNYNEQFF
>TRBD1|once|TRBV6-5|TRBJ1-2
TGTGCCAGCAGGACCCCACAGGGGCACTATGGCTACACCTTC
CASRTPQGHYGYTF